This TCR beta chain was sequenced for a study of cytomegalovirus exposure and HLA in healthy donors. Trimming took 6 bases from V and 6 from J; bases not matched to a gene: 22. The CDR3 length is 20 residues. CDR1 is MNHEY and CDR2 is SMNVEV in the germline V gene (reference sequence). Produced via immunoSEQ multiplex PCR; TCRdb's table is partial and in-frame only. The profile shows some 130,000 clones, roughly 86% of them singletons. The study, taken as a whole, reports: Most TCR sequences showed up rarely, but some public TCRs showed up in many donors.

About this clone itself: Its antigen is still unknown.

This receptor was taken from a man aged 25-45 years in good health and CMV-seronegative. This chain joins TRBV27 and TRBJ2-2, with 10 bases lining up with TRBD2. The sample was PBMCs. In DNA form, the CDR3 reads TGTGCCAGCAGCCCCTCTGGATCTAGCGGGAGCGGGATCGGACCCGGGGAGCTGTTTTTT. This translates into CASSPSGSSGSGIGPGELFF.